These T cell receptor beta chains were read from a single sample in a study of early T cells in non-severe SARS-CoV-2 infection. TCRdb called the 5' RACE reads again in MiXCR, with one record for every CDR3 protein. Of roughly 71,000 distinct CDR3 sequences detected, around 14% appear once; the ten largest clones hold 5% to 5.5%. What was sequenced was whole blood. These receptors all stem from an adult who was a healthcare worker with PCR-confirmed SARS-CoV-2 infection or an uninfected control (not recorded which). CDR3s include the opening cysteine and the closing phenylalanine or tryptophan. A D gene is named only where the DNA matches it firmly. Clone sizes are given selectively: once, few, many, or a class where the clone is expanded.

J: TRBJ2-1
length: 16
V: TRBV3-1
size: NA
D: NA
CDR3: CASSQGWQGLYNEQFF
DNA: TGTGCCAGCAGCCAAGGGTGGCAGGGACTTTACAATGAGCAGTTCTTC

J: TRBJ2-2
length: 14
V: TRBV7-2
size: many
D: NA
CDR3: CASSLKRNTGELFF
DNA: TGTGCCAGCAGCCTTAAGCGGAACACCGGGGAGCTGTTTTTT

J: TRBJ2-5
length: 14
V: TRBV6-2/TRBV6-3
size: many
D: NA
CDR3: CASSGRGTSETQYF
DNA: TGTGCCAGCAGTGGCAGGGGAACTTCGGAGACCCAGTACTTC

J: TRBJ2-3
length: 11
V: TRBV12-5
size: many
D: NA
CDR3: CASGSGREQYF
DNA: TGTGCTAGTGGCAGCGGTCGGGAGCAGTATTTT

J: TRBJ2-5
length: 15
V: TRBV18
size: many
D: NA
CDR3: CASSQWPGRQETQYF
DNA: TGTGCCAGCTCACAATGGCCGGGACGTCAAGAGACCCAGTACTTC

J: TRBJ1-5
length: 13
V: TRBV5-1
size: few
D: NA
CDR3: CASSLASNQPQHF
DNA: TGCGCCAGCAGCTTGGCTAGCAATCAGCCCCAGCATTTT

J: TRBJ2-2
length: 14
V: TRBV19
size: few
D: TRBD2
CDR3: CASSISVAGGELFF
DNA: TGTGCCAGTAGTATATCGGTAGCGGGAGGGGAGCTGTTTTTT

J: TRBJ2-5
length: 11
V: TRBV2
size: NA
D: NA
CDR3: CASSSEETQYF
DNA: TGTGCCAGCAGTTCTGAAGAGACCCAGTACTTC

J: TRBJ1-2
length: 11
V: TRBV2
size: few
D: NA
CDR3: CASNYDRSYTF
DNA: TGTGCCAGTAATTACGACCGAAGCTACACCTTC

J: TRBJ2-7
length: 11
V: TRBV29-1
size: few
D: NA
CDR3: CSVEGRDGGYF
DNA: TGCAGCGTTGAAGGGCGGGACGGGGGTTACTTC

J: TRBJ1-1
length: 15
V: TRBV7-9
size: many
D: NA
CDR3: CASSPRTLWGTEAFF
DNA: TGTGCCAGCAGCCCCCGGACCTTATGGGGCACTGAAGCTTTCTTT

J: TRBJ2-7
length: 15
V: TRBV20-1
size: many
D: TRBD2
CDR3: CSARHPLAGVEEQYF
DNA: TGCAGTGCTAGACACCCCCTAGCGGGAGTGGAAGAGCAGTACTTC

J: TRBJ1-2
length: 13
V: TRBV9
size: few
D: NA
CDR3: CASSVEDFYGYTF
DNA: TGTGCCAGCAGCGTAGAGGACTTCTATGGCTACACCTTC